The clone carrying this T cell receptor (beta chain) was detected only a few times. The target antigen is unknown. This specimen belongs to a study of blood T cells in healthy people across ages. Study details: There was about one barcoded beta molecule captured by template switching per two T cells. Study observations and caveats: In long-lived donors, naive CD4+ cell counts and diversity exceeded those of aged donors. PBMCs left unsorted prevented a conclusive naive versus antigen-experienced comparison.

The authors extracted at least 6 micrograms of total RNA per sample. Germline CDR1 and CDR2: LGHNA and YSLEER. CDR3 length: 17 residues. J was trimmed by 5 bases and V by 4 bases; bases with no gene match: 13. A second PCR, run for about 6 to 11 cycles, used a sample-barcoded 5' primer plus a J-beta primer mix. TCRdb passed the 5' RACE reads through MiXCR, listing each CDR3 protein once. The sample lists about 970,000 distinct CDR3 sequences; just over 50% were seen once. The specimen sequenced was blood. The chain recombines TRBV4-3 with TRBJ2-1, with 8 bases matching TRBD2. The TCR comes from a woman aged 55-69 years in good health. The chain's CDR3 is CASSLRPEVAGNNEQFF. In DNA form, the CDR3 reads TGCGCCAGCAGCCTCCGTCCCGAGGTAGCGGGAAACAATGAGCAGTTCTTC.